This TCR beta chain came from a study of molecular identifiers for immune sequencing clone quantification. Previously described methods and listed TCR primers were used for bulk TCR libraries. TCRdb re-called the PCR reads with MiXCR, one entry per CDR3 protein. Of about 320,000 distinct CDR3 sequences listed, about a fifth are singletons. Study-wide findings and caveats: A single cell's spiked Jurkat TCR RNA was reportedly detectable among about a million naive cells. Identical TCR molecules that share a barcode could lead to an underestimation of highly expanded clone sizes.

CDR3 length: 16 amino acids. Germline values: CDR1 LGHNA, CDR2 YSLEER. V shed 0 bases, J shed 6 bases, and the junction held 7 bases outside the gene matches. This clonotype was seen many times. Its antigen is undetermined. A CD8+CD4-CCR7+CD45RA+ gate was used to sort naive CD8 T cells. The chain recombines TRBV4-3 with TRBJ2-2, with 7 nucleotides matching TRBD2. The sample comprised naive CD8+ T cells from blood, with Jurkat cell RNA spiked in. Subset in this sample: FACS-sorted CD8+CD4-CCR7+CD45RA+ naive T cells. The clonotype originates from a human donor in good health. Some libraries in this study had Jurkat cell RNA spiked in. DNA for the CDR3: TGCGCCAGCAGCCAAGATCTCCAGGGAGGGGCCGGGGAGCTGTTTTTT. Translated, it gives CASSQDLQGGAGELFF.